The source of this TCR beta chain is a study of control samples from healthy donors and cancer patients. Germline lookup yields CDR1 MNHEY and CDR2 SVGEGT. The CDR3 loop spans 15 amino acids. Trimming shortened V by 5 bases and J by 7 bases, and 18 bases separated the two germline ends. Repertoires were generated with immunoSEQ multiplex PCR, while TCRdb's copy carries only in-frame clones and drops some. The sample has 150,000 or so clones, roughly 94% seen once; the top ten hold 5.5% to 6%. The V and J genes are TRBV6-2 or TRBV6-3 and TRBJ1-5; maybe TRBD1 (6 bases). Material for sequencing was blood. This TCR was recovered from a man aged 40-49 years in good health. The CDR3 protein is CASSALGGAGQPQHF. CDR3 sequence (DNA): TGTGCCAGCAGTGCCCTCGGGGGGGCTGGACAGCCCCAGCATTTT.